These 25 T cell receptor beta chains were all obtained from the same sample, sequenced in a study. TCRdb's copy holds only in-frame clones and misses some; the assay was immunoSEQ multiplex PCR. The profile shows approximately 70,000 clones, about 94% of them singletons. What was sequenced was PBMCs. The receptors originated from a man aged 40-49 years with rheumatoid arthritis.

The J gene is TRBJ2-5, the V gene TRBV7-9; tentative D call: TRBD2 (6 bases). There are 14 residues in the CDR3. V lost 5 bases and J lost 5, with 15 bases in between. In germline, CDR1 is SEHNR, CDR2 FQNEAQ (reference sequence). The CDR3: CASSGVRESETQYF. Here the CDR3 DNA reads TGTGCCAGCAGCGGCGTCCGGGAGTCCGAGACCCAGTACTTC. The full variable domain, rest sourced from reference TRBV7-9 and TRBJ2-5, is DTGVSQNPRHKITKRGQNVTFRCDPISEHNRLYWYRQTLGQGPEFLTYFQNEAQLEKSRLLSDRFSAERPKGSFSTLEIQRTEQGDSAMYLCASSGVRESETQYFGPGTRLLVL.

V gene TRBV5-1 combines with J gene TRBJ1-1, with TRBD1 identical over 7 bases. From germline, CDR1 is SGHRS and CDR2 YFSETQ. This CDR3 contains 13 residues. Losses at the gene ends were 6 bases for V and 3 bases for J; bases not matched to a gene: 5. The CDR3 nucleotides are TGCGCCAGCAAGGGGACAGCAGACACTGAAGCTTTCTTT. Translation: CASKGTADTEAFF.

The genes are TRBV6-2 or TRBV6-3 and TRBJ2-7, with 8 nucleotides matching TRBD1. Germline V lookup: CDR1 MNHEY, CDR2 SVGEGT. This CDR3 is 14 amino acids long. J lost 0 bases, V lost 4 bases, and 2 bases had no gene match. CDR3 loop: CASSWTGSSYEQYF. CDR3 DNA: TGTGCCAGCAGTTGGACAGGGAGCTCCTACGAGCAGTACTTC.

The chain joins TRBV15 to TRBJ1-1; a weak D match, TRBD1 (6 bases). The CDR3 has 13 residues. Germline lookup yields CDR1 LNHNV and CDR2 YYDKDF (reference sequence). V lost 8 bases, J lost 1 base, and 11 bases lay in between. The CDR3 loop reads CATSSRGNTEAFF. CDR3 bases: TGTGCCACCTCTTCCAGGGGGAACACTGAAGCTTTCTTT.

The gene calls are TRBV30 and TRBJ2-3; D not resolved. V was shortened by 2 bases and J by 4 bases, with 7 bases between the two germline ends. The germline gives CDR1 GTSNPN, CDR2 SVGIG (reference sequence). The CDR3 consists of 12 residues. The CDR3, as DNA: TGTGCCTGGAGTAGAGCACCAGATACGCAGTATTTT. Its translation is CAWSRAPDTQYF.

This chain uses TRBV19 with TRBJ2-6; TRBD1 agrees at 8 bases. The V gene's germline CDR1 is LNHDA and CDR2 SQIVND (reference sequence). The trim removed 8 bases at V and 0 bases at J, leaving 9 bases unmatched. The CDR3 runs to 17 residues. As DNA, the CDR3 is TGTGCCAGTGAATTAGACAGGGGATACTCTGGGGCCAACGTCCTGACTTTC. Translated: CASELDRGYSGANVLTF.

This sequence joins TRBV7-3 and TRBJ2-7; the D is unclear. This CDR3 is built from 15 residues. Germline assignment: CDR1 SGHTA and CDR2 FQGTGA. The V end lost 1 base, the J end lost 0 bases, and 10 bases lay between the germline ends. The DNA of the CDR3 is TGTGCCAGCAGCTTAAGTTCTGTCGGCTCCTACGAGCAGTACTTC. Its translation is CASSLSSVGSYEQYF. The whole variable domain, filled in from reference TRBV7-3 and TRBJ2-7, reads GAGVSQTPSNKVTEKGKYVELRCDPISGHTALYWYRQSLGQGPEFLIYFQGTGAADDSGLPNDRFFAVRPEGSVSTLKIQRTERGDSAVYLCASSLSSVGSYEQYFGPGTRLTVT.

This chain links TRBV18 with TRBJ1-1; the D is unclear. Deletions cut 1 base from V and 2 bases from J, with 5 bases between. CDR1 is KGHSH and CDR2 is LQKENI in the germline V gene. CDR3 length: 13 residues. The CDR3 loop reads CASSPLSNTEAFF. DNA for the CDR3: TGTGCCAGCTCACCACTGTCCAACACTGAAGCTTTCTTT. Full variable domain (remainder filled in from reference TRBV18 and TRBJ1-1): NAGVMQNPRHLVRRRGQEARLRCSPMKGHSHVYWYRQLPEEGLKFMVYLQKENIIDESGMPKERFSAEFPKEGPSILRIQQVVRGDSAAYFCASSPLSNTEAFFGQGTRLTVV.

J is TRBJ2-1 and V is TRBV11-3, with D perhaps being TRBD1 or TRBD2 (5 bases each). The CDR3 contains 17 residues. V was clipped by 5 bases and J by 0 bases, with 17 bases between them. Per the germline V gene, CDR1 is SGHNT and CDR2 is YENEEA. The CDR3 DNA follows: TGTGCCAGCAGCCGTTCCGGGACCAAGAGCTCCTACAATGAGCAGTTCTTC. Translated: CASSRSGTKSSYNEQFF.

This chain connects TRBV7-2 to TRBJ2-3; D is uncertain. The germline V gene has CDR1 SGHTA and CDR2 FQGNSA. V dropped 5 bases and J dropped 4 bases, with 10 bases sitting between them. The CDR3 contains 13 residues. CDR3 amino acids: CASSRSEADTQYF. CDR3 bases: TGTGCCAGCAGCCGCAGTGAAGCAGATACGCAGTATTTT.

The V gene is TRBV5-4, the J gene TRBJ2-7; 14 nucleotides align to TRBD2. CDR3 length equals 16 residues. The J segment lost 0 bases and the V segment lost 4 bases, leaving 3 bases of the junction unmatched. Germline V lookup: CDR1 SGHNT, CDR2 YYREEE (reference sequence). The CDR3 loop is CASSRLAGGSSYEQYF. DNA for the CDR3: TGTGCCAGCAGCCGACTAGCGGGAGGGAGCTCCTACGAGCAGTACTTC.

The chain couples TRBV7-9 to TRBJ1-3, with D unresolved. The V end was cut by 1 base, the J end by 1 base, with 11 bases between. Germline V gene sequence: CDR1 SEHNR, CDR2 FQNEAQ (reference sequence). This CDR3 has 16 residues. CDR3 DNA: TGTGCCAGCAGCTTAGGACGGGGATCTTCTGGAAACACCATATATTTT. The encoded protein is CASSLGRGSSGNTIYF.

This rearrangement joins TRBV6-5 to TRBJ1-5; tentatively, D is TRBD1 (5 bases). The CDR3 is made up of 15 amino acids. V was cut by 0 bases and J by 5 bases, with 11 bases left in between. Germline V gives CDR1 MNHEY, CDR2 SVGAGI. Written as DNA, the CDR3 is TGTGCCAGCAGTTACTCTGCGGGCAGGGATCAGCCCCAGCATTTT. The encoded protein is CASSYSAGRDQPQHF.

The J gene is TRBJ2-2, the V gene TRBV2; 7 bases map to TRBD2. The CDR3 consists of 15 residues. CDR1 and CDR2 (germline): SNHLY, FYNNEI. The ends lost 9 bases at V and 1 base at J; junction bases unmatched: 8. The CDR3 region has the DNA TGTGCCAGGCGAGCGGGGACCGTGAACACCGGGGAGCTGTTTTTT. It yields the protein CARRAGTVNTGELFF.

This sequence joins TRBV30 and TRBJ2-7; the match to TRBD2 covers 9 bases. CDR3 length: 15 amino acids. The V and J ends lost 5 bases and 7 bases, in that order; junction bases with no gene match: 15. The V gene's germline CDR1 is GTSNPN and CDR2 SVGIG (reference sequence). Written as DNA, the CDR3 is TGTGCCTGGGGGGGTCTACGTAGCGGGAGTCGGGAGCAGTACTTC. Residues: CAWGGLRSGSREQYF.

The chain combines TRBV4-3 with TRBJ1-1, with 7 positions matching TRBD1. The CDR3 runs to 17 residues. Germline values: CDR1 LGHNA, CDR2 YSLEER. Trimming cost V 6 bases and J 0 bases; bases outside gene matches: 13. The CDR3 loop is CASRVGTRGGMNTEAFF. The CDR3 region has the DNA TGCGCCAGCAGAGTGGGCACCAGGGGGGGGATGAACACTGAAGCTTTCTTT.

In this sample, this clone turned up a few times. The chain employs TRBV6-6 and TRBJ1-4; D ambiguous. Looked up from germline, CDR1 is MNHNY and CDR2 is SVGAGI (reference sequence). CDR3 length: 15 residues. The V end was cut by 0 bases, the J end by 8 bases, with 13 bases between. The CDR3 is CASSYSSGRTEKLFF. In nucleotides, the CDR3 is TGTGCCAGCAGTTACTCGAGCGGTAGAACCGAAAAACTGTTTTTT.

The rearrangement uses TRBV14 and TRBJ2-1; TRBD1 matches at 7 bases. J gave up 7 bases and V 4 bases, and 13 bases lay outside the gene matches. Per germline, CDR1 SGHDN and CDR2 FVKESK. This CDR3 comprises 16 residues. In DNA, the CDR3 is TGTGCCAGCAGCCGAACACAGGGGTGGAATGGAAATGAGCAGTTCTTC. Translation: CASSRTQGWNGNEQFF.

The rearrangement uses TRBV5-4 and TRBJ2-1; the match to TRBD1 covers 8 bases. This CDR3 has 15 residues. Germline values: CDR1 SGHNT, CDR2 YYREEE (reference sequence). V trimming: 4 bases; J trimming: 4 bases; junction bases outside the gene matches: 7. CDR3 coding DNA: TGTGCCAGCAGCCTCGGACAGGGTTATTACAATGAGCAGTTCTTC. Translation gives CASSLGQGYYNEQFF.

The rearrangement joins TRBV7-3 to TRBJ2-1; 11 nucleotides match TRBD2. CDR3 size: 15 residues. The V gene's germline CDR1 is SGHTA and CDR2 FQGTGA. The ends lost 4 bases at V and 4 bases at J; junction bases unmatched: 3. The CDR3 reads CASSSGLAVYNEQFF. The CDR3, as DNA: TGTGCCAGCAGCTCGGGACTAGCGGTATACAATGAGCAGTTCTTC.

This clone was seen once. The chain has TRBV4-3 and TRBJ2-1; D not resolved. This CDR3 spans 18 amino acids. The V and J ends lost 0 bases and 0 bases respectively, with 15 bases between them. CDR1 LGHNA and CDR2 YSLEER come from the germline V gene. The CDR3 loop is CASSQDWPLSSSYNEQFF. The CDR3 DNA reads TGCGCCAGCAGCCAAGATTGGCCTCTCTCGAGCTCCTACAATGAGCAGTTCTTC.

J is TRBJ1-1 and V is TRBV6-5, with D possibly TRBD1 on 6 matching bases. This CDR3 comprises 14 residues. The germline V gene encodes CDR1 MNHEY and CDR2 SVGAGI. The germline V and J ends were trimmed by 7 bases and 2 bases, with 14 bases remaining between them. CDR3 coding DNA: TGTGCCAGCACCCCTACAGGGATTAACACTGAAGCTTTCTTT. Translation gives CASTPTGINTEAFF.

The rearrangement joins TRBV7-9 to TRBJ2-2; a weak D match, TRBD2 (5 bases). Trimming pared 4 bases from V and 7 bases from J, leaving 16 bases between. The germline V gene has CDR1 SEHNR and CDR2 FQNEAQ (reference sequence). The CDR3 is 15 amino acids. CDR3 loop: CASSSPGLRSGELFF. CDR3 nucleotides: TGTGCCAGCAGCTCCCCTGGACTGAGAAGCGGGGAGCTGTTTTTT.

The chain joins TRBV19 to TRBJ1-5; D remains ambiguous. Per germline, CDR1 LNHDA and CDR2 SQIVND (reference sequence). With 3 bases removed from V and 0 bases from J, the gap between germline ends came to 9 bases. The CDR3 totals 15 residues. The CDR3 nucleotides are TGTGCCAGTAGTATCTTGCTCATTAGCAATCAGCCCCAGCATTTT. It yields the protein CASSILLISNQPQHF.

This sequence joins TRBV27 and TRBJ2-3, with D possibly TRBD2 on 6 matching bases. The length of the CDR3 is 13 residues. V dropped 3 bases and J dropped 6 bases, with 10 bases sitting between them. Looked up from germline, CDR1 is MNHEY and CDR2 is SMNVEV (reference sequence). Written as DNA, the CDR3 is TGTGCCAGCAGTTTCCTCGGAGGGGATACGCAGTATTTT. Amino acid sequence: CASSFLGGDTQYF.